The 28 T cell receptor beta chains reported below all come from one sample, sequenced in a study of OX40 agonist ivuxolimab in advanced cancers. Assay used: immunoSEQ multiplex PCR; TCRdb lists only in-frame clones, some missing. The sample lists under 25,000 clones, about 80% occurring once. The source material was CD4+ or CD8+ T cells sorted from blood, sampled in a trial of the OX40 agonist ivuxolimab. The receptors were sampled from an adult with an advanced solid tumor such as melanoma, head and neck, liver or kidney cancer.

CDR3 bases: TGTGCCTGGAGTTTGGCCGGGGTGTTCAATCAGCCCCAGCATTTT. Encoded protein: CAWSLAGVFNQPQHF. The J gene is TRBJ1-5, the V gene TRBV30; unclear D gene. This CDR3 comprises 15 residues. The V and J ends lost 2 bases and 3 bases respectively, with 14 bases between them. Germline V lookup: CDR1 GTSNPN, CDR2 SVGIG (reference sequence).

The rearrangement joins TRBV11-2 to TRBJ1-5; TRBD1 agrees at 8 bases. V shed 5 bases, J shed 3 bases, and the junction held 6 bases outside the gene matches. Germline V CDR1 and CDR2: SGHAT, FQNNGV. This CDR3 has 15 residues. Here the CDR3 DNA reads TGTGCCAGCAGCGCCGGGACAGGTCCCAATCAGCCCCAGCATTTT. Its translation: CASSAGTGPNQPQHF.

V gene TRBV11-2 combines with J gene TRBJ1-1, with TRBD1 as a possible D gene (6 bases). The V gene's germline CDR1 is SGHAT and CDR2 FQNNGV. Trimming cost V 0 bases and J 4 bases, with 9 bases left between them. The CDR3 runs to 14 residues. CDR3 bases: TGTGCCAGCAGCTTAGATGGGGGCGGCACTGAAGCTTTCTTT. This translates into CASSLDGGGTEAFF.

The chain joins TRBV15 to TRBJ2-2, with D uncertain. Germline loops: CDR1 LNHNV, CDR2 YYDKDF (reference sequence). Trimming stripped 0 bases from V and 4 bases from J, with 15 bases between. The CDR3 length is 17 residues. The CDR3 loop reads CATSRESASERTGELFF. For the CDR3, the DNA is TGTGCCACCAGCAGAGAGAGTGCCAGCGAGCGCACCGGGGAGCTGTTTTTT.

The V call is TRBV19, the J call TRBJ2-2; D call uncertain. The CDR3 is made up of 13 amino acids. Germline V gene data show CDR1 as LNHDA and CDR2 as SQIVND (reference sequence). The ends were cut back, 6 bases at V and 7 bases at J, with 12 bases in the middle. The CDR3 DNA is TGTGCCAGTAGCCCGCCACTTGTCGGGGAGCTGTTTTTT. Its protein is CASSPPLVGELFF.

This rearrangement joins TRBV6-6 to TRBJ1-1, with TRBD1 as a possible D gene (5 bases). Germline assignment: CDR1 MNHNY and CDR2 SVGAGI (reference sequence). V was pared by 5 bases and J by 8 bases, with 15 bases between. The CDR3 loop spans 13 amino acids. The CDR3 reads CASSAPGGSEAFF. The CDR3, as DNA: TGTGCCAGCAGTGCCCCGGGGGGGTCCGAAGCTTTCTTT.

This clone is a singleton in its sample. Sequence at one end of the junction differs from germline and may be a read error. Within the sample, other DNA sequences also encode this same CDR3. The rearrangement joins TRBV29-1 to TRBJ1-1; the match to TRBD1 covers 9 bases. Germline loops: CDR1 SQVTM, CDR2 ANQGSEA. The CDR3 extends over 14 amino acids. The CDR3 coding sequence is TGCAGCGTTTCCACAGGGGGCCAGAACACTGAAGCTTTTTTT. This gives the protein CSVSTGGQNTEAFF.

J is TRBJ2-1 and V is TRBV15; perhaps TRBD2 as D (5 bases). Germline V gene sequence: CDR1 LNHNV, CDR2 YYDKDF (reference sequence). The CDR3 is 14 residues long. V was clipped by 3 bases and J by 4 bases, with 10 bases between them. CDR3 in DNA: TGTGCCACCAGCAGGGTCCTAGCATACAATGAGCAGTTCTTC. Residues: CATSRVLAYNEQFF. Filled out from reference TRBV15 and TRBJ2-1, the complete variable domain reads DAMVIQNPRYQVTQFGKPVTLSCSQTLNHNVMYWYQQKSSQAPKLLFHYYDKDFNNEADTPDNFQSRRPNTSFCFLDIRSPGLGDTAMYLCATSRVLAYNEQFFGPGTRLTVL.

The chain combines TRBV6-1 with TRBJ1-1; TRBD1 matches 8 bases. V dropped 0 bases and J dropped 1; count of bases not matched to a gene: 1. There are 15 residues in the CDR3. Germline V gene data show CDR1 as MNHNS and CDR2 as SASEGT. The CDR3 DNA reads as TGTGCCAGCAGTGAAGCCGGGACAGGGAACACTGAAGCTTTCTTT. This gives the protein CASSEAGTGNTEAFF.

A word on this clone: The junction differs from germline at one of its ends, possibly a read error. The chain recombines TRBV5-1 with TRBJ1-6; 7 nucleotides agree with TRBD1. Germline V gene lookup returns CDR1 SGHRS and CDR2 YFSETQ. The CDR3 covers 15 residues. CDR3 loop: CASSFSRDSNSSLHF. CDR3 bases: TGCGCCAGCAGCTTTAGCCGGGACAGCAATTCATCCCTCCACTTT.

The chain employs TRBV7-3 and TRBJ2-1; D unclear. V lost 0 bases and J lost 6, with 9 bases in between. This CDR3 region has 14 residues. Germline assignment: CDR1 SGHTA and CDR2 FQGTGA. CDR3 nucleotide sequence: TGTGCCAGCAGCTTAACGGCGACGAGCAATGAGCAGTTCTTC. Translation gives CASSLTATSNEQFF.

This chain joins TRBV9 and TRBJ1-2; no clear D. The germline V gene encodes CDR1 SGDLS and CDR2 YYNGEE. CDR3 length: 14 amino acids. Trimming took off 3 bases at V and 0 bases at J, with 9 bases between the two ends. In DNA form, the CDR3 reads TGTGCCAGCAGCGGTGACCATCCTAACTATGGCTACACCTTC. Translation gives CASSGDHPNYGYTF.

This chain joins TRBV6-4 and TRBJ2-2; the D is unclear. The V and J ends lost 4 bases and 7 bases respectively, with 10 bases between them. The CDR3 covers 13 residues. CDR1 is MRHNA and CDR2 is SNTAGT in the germline V gene. As DNA, the CDR3 is TGTGCCAGCAGTGTTGAGGTCTACGGGGAGCTGTTTTTT. Translated, it gives CASSVEVYGELFF.

V is TRBV6-4 and J is TRBJ2-1, with 7 nucleotides matching TRBD2. The CDR3 is made up of 15 amino acids. Germline loops: CDR1 MRHNA, CDR2 SNTAGT. With V trimmed by 3 bases and J by 6 bases, 8 bases remained unmatched. The CDR3 region has the DNA TGTGCCAGCAGTGATCCACTAGCGCGTAGCAATGAGCAGTTCTTC. Its translation is CASSDPLARSNEQFF.

This chain connects TRBV6-1 to TRBJ1-3, with a weak D call TRBD1 (6 bases). V lost 6 bases, J lost 2 bases, and 14 bases lay in between. Looked up from germline, CDR1 is MNHNS and CDR2 is SASEGT. CDR3 size: 15 residues. CDR3 loop: CASRVQGETGNTIYF. The CDR3 coding sequence is TGTGCCAGCAGGGTACAGGGAGAGACTGGAAACACCATATATTTT.

This clone was picked up a small number of times. This chain uses TRBV5-8 with TRBJ1-5; 7 bases map to TRBD1. There are 12 residues in the CDR3. The J segment lost 6 bases and the V segment lost 9 bases, leaving 6 bases of the junction unmatched. Germline CDR1 is SGHTS and CDR2 is YDEGEE. The CDR3 bases are TGTGCCACCAACAGGGGCCTTCAGCCCCAGCATTTT. Translated: CATNRGLQPQHF.

J is TRBJ1-2 and V is TRBV19; 7 bases match TRBD1. CDR3 length: 17 residues. Germline assignment: CDR1 LNHDA and CDR2 SQIVND (reference sequence). V was clipped by 5 bases and J by 4 bases; unmatched bases: 16. The DNA for the CDR3 is TGTGCCAGTAGTCCCCTTAGGCTGACAGGGCTCGCCTATGGCTACACCTTC. It is translated as CASSPLRLTGLAYGYTF.

The chain carries TRBV6-4 and TRBJ1-6, with a weak D call TRBD1 (5 bases). CDR1 and CDR2 (germline): MRHNA, SNTAGT. Trimming took 3 bases from V and 5 from J, leaving 11 bases between them. This CDR3 has 15 residues. CDR3 bases: TGTGCCAGCAGTGAAACACAGGCGAATAATTCACCCCTCCACTTT. As protein: CASSETQANNSPLHF.

This clone has just one count. The rearrangement joins TRBV7-3 to TRBJ2-1; a weak D match, TRBD1 (5 bases). Germline assignment: CDR1 SGHTA and CDR2 FQGTGA. V was trimmed by 5 bases and J by 7 bases, leaving 12 bases between them. CDR3 size: 13 residues. The chain's CDR3 is CASSPDPGNEQFF. As DNA, the CDR3 is TGTGCCAGCAGCCCAGACCCAGGGAATGAGCAGTTCTTC.

The J gene is TRBJ2-2, the V gene TRBV5-1, with 8 bases that match TRBD1. The CDR3 runs 16 residues. From germline, CDR1 is SGHRS and CDR2 YFSETQ. V dropped 1 base and J dropped 4; count of bases not matched to a gene: 6. The CDR3 coding sequence is TGCGCCAGCAGCTTGTCCCTGGACAGGGCCACCGGGGAGCTGTTTTTT. It specifies CASSLSLDRATGELFF.

This chain links TRBV19 with TRBJ2-2, with D perhaps matching TRBD2 (5 bases). The CDR3 is made up of 14 amino acids. Germline V lookup: CDR1 LNHDA, CDR2 SQIVND (reference sequence). V gave up 8 bases and J gave up 2 bases, with 12 bases separating them. CDR3 amino acids: CASVSGINTGELFF. The DNA for the CDR3 is TGTGCCAGTGTATCCGGGATTAACACCGGGGAGCTGTTTTTT.

As DNA, the CDR3 is TGTGCCAGCAGTCAGTTACGGCAGCCCCAGCATTTT. This encodes CASSQLRQPQHF. The chain combines TRBV28 with TRBJ1-5; D remains unclear. The CDR3 spans 12 residues. In germline, CDR1 is MDHEN, CDR2 SYDVKM. The V end was cut by 5 bases, the J end by 7 bases, with 9 bases between. The entire variable domain, with the rest obtained from reference TRBV28 and TRBJ1-5, is as follows: DVKVTQSSRYLVKRTGEKVFLECVQDMDHENMFWYRQDPGLGLRLIYFSYDVKMKEKGDIPEGYSVSREKKERFSLILESASTNQTSMYLCASSQLRQPQHFGDGTRLSIL.

This clone came up once. The genes are TRBV4-2 and TRBJ1-6, with D possibly TRBD1 on 6 matching bases. The V and J ends lost 2 bases and 13 bases respectively, with 18 bases between them. The CDR3 extends over 15 amino acids. Per germline, CDR1 LGHNA and CDR2 YNFKEQ. CDR3 sequence (DNA): TGTGCCAGCAGCCAACCGGGGGGGGGCGAGGCCCCCCTCCACTTT. Encoded protein: CASSQPGGGEAPLHF.

The genes are TRBV5-6 and TRBJ1-5; the match to TRBD1 covers 11 bases. V lost 4 bases and J lost 4; bases outside the gene matches: 7. The length of the CDR3 is 16 residues. CDR1 SGHDT and CDR2 YYEEEE come from the germline V gene. In DNA form, the CDR3 reads TGTGCCAGCAGCGGCCCCGGGACAGGGGGAAATCAGCCCCAGCATTTT. It specifies CASSGPGTGGNQPQHF.

This chain joins TRBV18 and TRBJ2-5; D is ambiguous. CDR1 KGHSH and CDR2 LQKENI come from the germline V gene. V gave up 7 bases and J gave up 4 bases, with 13 bases separating them. The CDR3 runs 13 residues. The CDR3 sequence is CASWAKTRETQYF. CDR3 in DNA: TGTGCCAGCTGGGCAAAAACCCGAGAGACCCAGTACTTC.

The chain employs TRBV5-1 and TRBJ1-1; D is unresolved. V gave up 0 bases and J gave up 5 bases, with 8 bases separating them. The germline gives CDR1 SGHRS, CDR2 YFSETQ. This CDR3 region has 13 residues. CDR3 sequence reads: CASSLAEFTEAFF. The DNA for the CDR3 is TGCGCCAGCAGCTTGGCCGAATTTACTGAAGCTTTCTTT.

The V and J genes are TRBV7-9 and TRBJ2-1; D might be TRBD2 (6 bases). The CDR3 has 13 amino acids. Germline V gene lookup returns CDR1 SEHNR and CDR2 FQNEAQ (reference sequence). V lost 3 bases and J 6 bases, leaving 9 bases between the germline ends. The CDR3 reads CASSFSGVNEQFF. Here the CDR3 DNA reads TGTGCCAGCAGCTTCTCGGGAGTCAATGAGCAGTTCTTC.

The chain employs TRBV9 and TRBJ2-2; D unclear. The germline V gene encodes CDR1 SGDLS and CDR2 YYNGEE. V dropped 3 bases and J dropped 1 base, with 4 bases sitting between them. The CDR3 is 13 residues long. This chain's CDR3 is CASSARNTGELFF. The CDR3 DNA reads TGTGCCAGCAGCGCTAGGAACACCGGGGAGCTGTTTTTT.